These 6 T cell receptor beta chains came from one sample sequenced in a study of OX40 agonist ivuxolimab in advanced cancers. The assay was immunoSEQ multiplex PCR, and TCRdb's table has in-frame clones only and misses some. This table holds about 43,000 clones, around 94% found once. The sample consisted of CD4+ or CD8+ T cells sorted from blood, taken in a trial of the OX40 agonist ivuxolimab. These receptors originate from an adult with an advanced solid tumor such as melanoma, head and neck, liver or kidney cancer.

The V and J genes are TRBV14 and TRBJ2-1; TRBD2 matches 7 bases. CDR1 and CDR2 from the germline V gene are SGHDN and FVKESK. V shed 0 bases and J 6 bases; nucleotides not matched to a gene: 14. The CDR3 length is 18 residues. The CDR3 protein is CASSQDRLAEPRGNEQFF. CDR3 nucleotides: TGTGCCAGCAGCCAAGATAGACTAGCTGAGCCTCGGGGCAATGAGCAGTTCTTC.

CDR3 loop: CASSVDGSGNEQFF. Written as DNA, the CDR3 is TGTGCCAGCAGCGTAGACGGGAGTGGGAATGAGCAGTTCTTC. This chain links TRBV9 with TRBJ2-1; maybe TRBD2 (6 bases). Germline V gene sequence: CDR1 SGDLS, CDR2 YYNGEE. This CDR3 spans 14 amino acids. V shed 0 bases and J shed 7 bases, with 11 bases lying between them.

This chain joins TRBV28 and TRBJ2-3; 10 bases fit TRBD1. The CDR3 totals 17 residues. The trim removed 5 bases at V and 3 bases at J, leaving 11 bases unmatched. The germline V gene has CDR1 MDHEN and CDR2 SYDVKM. The chain's CDR3 is CASSLLGTGVGTDTQYF. The CDR3 DNA reads as TGTGCCAGCAGTCTTTTAGGGACAGGGGTTGGTACAGATACGCAGTATTTT. Based on the CDR3 plus reference TRBV28 and TRBJ2-3, the full variable domain is DVKVTQSSRYLVKRTGEKVFLECVQDMDHENMFWYRQDPGLGLRLIYFSYDVKMKEKGDIPEGYSVSREKKERFSLILESASTNQTSMYLCASSLLGTGVGTDTQYFGPGTRLTVL.

The gene calls are TRBV5-4 and TRBJ2-5; D not certain. The J call may be in error: the DNA end matches TRBJ2-7 better. Germline-derived CDR1 and CDR2 are SGHNT and YYREEE (reference sequence). This CDR3 is built from 11 residues. The CDR3 region has the DNA TGTGCCAGCAGCAATACCTACGAGCAGTACTTC. As protein: CASSNTYEQYF.

The chain combines TRBV7-9 with TRBJ2-7; the D is unclear. The germline CDR1 and CDR2 sequences are SEHNR and FQNEAQ (reference sequence). The CDR3 covers 12 residues. Trimming took 1 base from V and 3 from J, leaving 4 bases between them. The CDR3 spells CASSLDYYEQYF. CDR3 bases: TGTGCCAGCAGCTTAGACTACTACGAGCAGTACTTC.

This rearrangement joins TRBV7-2 to TRBJ1-1, with D unresolved. With 8 bases removed from V and 0 bases from J, the gap between germline ends came to 13 bases. From germline, CDR1 is SGHTA and CDR2 FQGNSA. This CDR3 is 14 amino acids long. CDR3 in amino acids: CASWEEPMNTEAFF. For the CDR3, the DNA is TGTGCCAGCTGGGAGGAGCCCATGAACACTGAAGCTTTCTTT.